The clone carrying this T cell receptor (beta chain) appeared once. This sample was included in a study of blood T cell repertoires in COVID-19. For the study at large: Specimens from acute and convalescent COVID-19 originated in the United States, Italy and Spain. PBMCs, B-cell-depleted T cells, or T cells were the source of the cDNA or gDNA that made up the material.

This CDR3 is built from 13 residues. V lost 0 bases to trimming and J lost 5 bases, with 8 bases between them. Germline assignment: CDR1 SGDLS and CDR2 YYNGEE. Authors' data handling: Scientists estimated how many nucleated cells there were by amplifying reference gene primers. Generated by immunoSEQ multiplex PCR, the TCRdb table keeps only in-frame clones and is missing some. From that table come the V and J calls and clone size; the DNA was used to work out D and trimming. The sample holds some 350,000 clones, about 90% seen once. The rearrangement links TRBV9 to TRBJ1-1, with D unresolved. The source of this sequence is a young woman who had recovered from COVID-19. The sample taken for sequencing was peripheral blood. CDR3: CASSVAFGTEAFF. The CDR3, as DNA: TGTGCCAGCAGCGTAGCTTTCGGGACTGAAGCTTTCTTT.